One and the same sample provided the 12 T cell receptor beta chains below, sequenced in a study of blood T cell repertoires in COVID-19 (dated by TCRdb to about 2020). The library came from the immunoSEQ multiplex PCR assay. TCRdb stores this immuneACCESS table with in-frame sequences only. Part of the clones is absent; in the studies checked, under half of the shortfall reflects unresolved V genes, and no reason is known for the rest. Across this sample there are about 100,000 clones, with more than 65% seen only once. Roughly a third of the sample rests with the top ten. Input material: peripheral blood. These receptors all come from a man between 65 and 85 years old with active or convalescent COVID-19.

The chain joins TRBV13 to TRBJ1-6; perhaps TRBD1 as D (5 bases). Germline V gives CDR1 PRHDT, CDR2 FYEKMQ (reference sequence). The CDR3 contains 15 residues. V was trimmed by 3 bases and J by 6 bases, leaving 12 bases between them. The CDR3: CASSLRDFGNSPLHF. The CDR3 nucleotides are TGTGCCAGCAGCTTGCGGGACTTCGGTAATTCACCCCTCCACTTT.

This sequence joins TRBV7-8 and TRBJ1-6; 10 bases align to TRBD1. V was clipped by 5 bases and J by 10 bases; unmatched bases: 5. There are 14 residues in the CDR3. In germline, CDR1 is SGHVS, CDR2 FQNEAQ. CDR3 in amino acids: CASSQGTGESPLHF. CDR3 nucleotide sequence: TGTGCCAGCAGCCAGGGGACAGGGGAATCACCCCTCCACTTT.

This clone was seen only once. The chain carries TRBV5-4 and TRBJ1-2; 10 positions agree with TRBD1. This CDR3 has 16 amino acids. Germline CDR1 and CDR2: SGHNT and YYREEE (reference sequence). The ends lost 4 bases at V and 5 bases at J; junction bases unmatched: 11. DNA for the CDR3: TGTGCCAGCAGCCCCGATTGGACAGGGGGTTATTATGGCTACACCTTC. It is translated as CASSPDWTGGYYGYTF.

CDR3 region: CACGFSYEQYF. CDR3 coding DNA: TGTGCCTGCGGATTCTCCTACGAGCAGTACTTC. The rearrangement uses TRBV19 and TRBJ2-7; D gene ambiguous. The CDR3 is 11 amino acids. Germline loops: CDR1 LNHDA, CDR2 SQIVND (reference sequence). The V end lost 11 bases, the J end lost 0 bases, and 8 bases lay between the germline ends.

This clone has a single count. CDR3 DNA sequence: TGTGCCAGCTCACGAGAGGCCTATAATTCACCCCTCCACTTT. Its protein product is CASSREAYNSPLHF. The chain carries TRBV11-2 and TRBJ1-6; D call uncertain. From germline, CDR1 is SGHAT and CDR2 FQNNGV. Trimming left V 8 bases short and J 2 bases short, with 10 bases between. The length of the CDR3 is 14 residues.

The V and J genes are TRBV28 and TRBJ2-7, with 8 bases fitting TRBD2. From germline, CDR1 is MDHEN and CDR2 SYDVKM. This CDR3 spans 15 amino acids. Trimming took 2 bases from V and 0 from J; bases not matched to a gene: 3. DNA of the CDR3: TGTGCCAGCAGTTTAGCCAGCGGGGGCTCCTACGAGCAGTACTTC. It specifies CASSLASGGSYEQYF. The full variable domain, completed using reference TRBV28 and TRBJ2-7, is DVKVTQSSRYLVKRTGEKVFLECVQDMDHENMFWYRQDPGLGLRLIYFSYDVKMKEKGDIPEGYSVSREKKERFSLILESASTNQTSMYLCASSLASGGSYEQYFGPGTRLTVT.

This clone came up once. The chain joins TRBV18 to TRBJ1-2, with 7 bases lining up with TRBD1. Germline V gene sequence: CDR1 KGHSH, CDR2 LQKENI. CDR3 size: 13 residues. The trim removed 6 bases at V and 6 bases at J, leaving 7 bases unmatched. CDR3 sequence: CASSLTGDDGYTF. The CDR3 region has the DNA TGTGCCAGCTCGCTCACAGGGGATGATGGCTACACCTTC.

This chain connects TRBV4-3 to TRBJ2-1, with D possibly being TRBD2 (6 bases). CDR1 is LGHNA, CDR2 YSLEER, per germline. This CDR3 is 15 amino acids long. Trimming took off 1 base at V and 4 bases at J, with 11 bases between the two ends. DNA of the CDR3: TGCGCCAGCAGCCAAGCGGCCGGGACTTACAATGAGCAGTTCTTC. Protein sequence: CASSQAAGTYNEQFF.

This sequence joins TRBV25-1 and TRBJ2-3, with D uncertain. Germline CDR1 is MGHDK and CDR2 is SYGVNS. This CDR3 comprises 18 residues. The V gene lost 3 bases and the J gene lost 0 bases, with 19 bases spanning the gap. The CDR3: CASSDIPVRPLSTDTQYF. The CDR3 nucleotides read TGTGCCAGCAGTGACATCCCGGTGAGGCCTTTAAGCACAGATACGCAGTATTTT. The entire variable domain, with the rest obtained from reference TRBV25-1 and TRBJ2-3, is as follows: EADIYQTPRYLVIGTGKKITLECSQTMGHDKMYWYQQDPGMELHLIHYSYGVNSTEKGDLSSESTVSRIRTEHFPLTLESARPSHTSQYLCASSDIPVRPLSTDTQYFGPGTRLTVL.

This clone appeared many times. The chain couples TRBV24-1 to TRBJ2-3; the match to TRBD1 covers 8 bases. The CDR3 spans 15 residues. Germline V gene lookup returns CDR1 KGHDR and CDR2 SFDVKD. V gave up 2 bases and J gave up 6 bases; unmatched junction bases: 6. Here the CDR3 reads CATSDSGQGRDTQYF. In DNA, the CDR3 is TGTGCCACCAGTGATTCCGGACAGGGAAGGGATACGCAGTATTTT.

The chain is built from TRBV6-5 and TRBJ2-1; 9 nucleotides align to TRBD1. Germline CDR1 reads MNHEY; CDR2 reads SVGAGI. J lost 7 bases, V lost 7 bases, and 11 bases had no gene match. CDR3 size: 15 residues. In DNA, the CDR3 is TGTGCCAGCACCCCCGAGGGGACAGGGAGGAATGAGCAGTTCTTC. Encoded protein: CASTPEGTGRNEQFF.

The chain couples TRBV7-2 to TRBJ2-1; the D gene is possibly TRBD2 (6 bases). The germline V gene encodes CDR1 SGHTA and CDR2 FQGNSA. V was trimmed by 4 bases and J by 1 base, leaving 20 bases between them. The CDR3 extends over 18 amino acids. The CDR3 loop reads CASSSLPAGSRSYNEQFF. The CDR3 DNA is TGTGCCAGCAGCTCCCTCCCAGCCGGGAGTAGGTCCTACAATGAGCAGTTCTTC.